This is a list of T cell receptor beta chains from one sample in a study of regulatory T cells in long-lasting Graves disease. TCRdb used MiXCR to reprocess the multiplex PCR reads, holding one entry per CDR3 protein. Here the sample spans about 530,000 distinct CDR3 sequences, 15% to 20% being singletons. These data were also filed under a second study, of T cells in Graves' hyperthyroidism and ophthalmopathy.

Material: peripheral blood mononuclear cells (PBMCs), obtained at new diagnosis, from a patient treated with antithyroid drugs. All receptors derive from a middle-aged woman with Graves disease. Each CDR3 is given with its conserved first and last residue. D genes are given only for firm matches. The size entry is marked missing in some rows and otherwise reads once, few, many or a size class.

>many|TRBV7-3|TRBD1|TRBJ2-5
CASSGQGIETQYF
TGTGCCAGCAGCGGACAGGGTATCGAGACCCAGTACTTC
>few|TRBV11-2|NA|TRBJ2-7
CASSPGAGFYEQYF
TGTGCCAGCAGCCCGGGGGCAGGGTTCTACGAGCAGTACTTC
>many|TRBV6-2/TRBV6-3|NA|TRBJ1-1
CASSSYTEAFF
TGTGCCAGCAGTTCTTACACTGAAGCTTTCTTT
>NA|TRBV5-1|NA|TRBJ1-2
CASSPLLGGYGYTF
TGCGCCAGCAGCCCCCTTCTGGGTGGCTATGGCTACACCTTC
>many|TRBV11-2|NA|TRBJ2-7
CASSRAAVPYEQYF
TGTGCCAGCAGCCGAGCGGCGGTACCCTACGAGCAGTACTTC
>many|TRBV7-3|TRBD2|TRBJ2-3
CASKSTGTSGGAKLADTQYF
TGTGCCAGCAAATCTACCGGGACTAGCGGGGGGGCCAAATTAGCAGATACGCAGTATTTT
>many|TRBV7-8|NA|TRBJ1-4
CASSSPGRSNEKLFF
TGTGCCAGCAGCTCCCCGGGACGGTCTAATGAAAAACTGTTTTTT
>many|TRBV3-1|NA|TRBJ1-1
CASSQEAGGIEAFF
TGTGCCAGCAGCCAAGAAGCAGGCGGGATTGAAGCTTTCTTT
>many|TRBV30|TRBD1|TRBJ2-5
CAWGGQGMETQYF
TGTGCCTGGGGAGGACAGGGTATGGAGACCCAGTACTTC
>few|TRBV4-1|NA|TRBJ2-7
CASSQHRFSDSYQQYF
TGCGCCAGCAGCCAACACCGGTTTTCGGACTCTTACCAGCAGTACTTC
>many|TRBV11-2|NA|TRBJ1-1
CASSSLRVNTEAFF
TGTGCCAGCAGCTCCCTCCGGGTGAACACTGAAGCTTTCTTT
>many|TRBV4-1|NA|TRBJ2-1
CASKETTSYNEQFF
TGCGCCAGTAAAGAGACTACCTCCTACAATGAGCAGTTCTTC
>few|TRBV4-1|TRBD2|TRBJ2-2
CASSHSGGDTGELFF
TGCGCCAGCAGCCATAGCGGGGGGGACACCGGGGAGCTGTTTTTT
>NA|TRBV7-2|NA|TRBJ1-5
CASSPRVYQPQHF
TGTGCCAGCAGCCCGAGAGTCTATCAGCCCCAGCATTTT
>few|TRBV6-4|TRBD1|TRBJ1-3
CASNDRGGSGNTIYF
TGTGCCAGCAACGACAGGGGTGGCTCTGGAAACACCATATATTTT
>many|TRBV12-3/TRBV12-4|NA|TRBJ1-4
CASSTAEKLFF
TGTGCCAGCAGTACCGCTGAAAAACTGTTTTTT
>NA|TRBV3-1|NA|TRBJ1-4
CASSLRGSDNEKLFF
TGTGCCAGCAGCCTGAGGGGCAGCGATAATGAAAAACTGTTTTTT
>many|TRBV2|NA|TRBJ1-6
CASSGVSRDSPLHF
TGTGCCAGCAGTGGAGTCTCCCGGGACTCACCCCTCCACTTT
>NA|TRBV11-3|NA|TRBJ2-7
CASSLQIYRGGEEEQYF
TGTGCCAGCAGCCTACAGATTTACAGGGGGGGCGAGGAAGAGCAGTACTTC
>many|TRBV3-1|NA|TRBJ1-1
CASSLRSREAFF
TGTGCCAGCAGCCTCCGGTCCCGTGAAGCTTTCTTT
>NA|TRBV10-3|NA|TRBJ2-3
CAISDRQPGSSTDTQYF
TGTGCCATCAGTGACCGGCAGCCAGGGTCTAGCACAGATACGCAGTATTTT
>NA|TRBV11-2|TRBD1|TRBJ2-5
CASSLAGGREETQYF
TGTGCCAGCAGCTTAGCAGGGGGCCGGGAAGAGACCCAGTACTTC
>many|TRBV11-2|NA|TRBJ1-5
CASSLDLLGNQPQHF
TGTGCCAGCAGCTTAGACCTGCTTGGGAATCAGCCCCAGCATTTT
>many|TRBV12-3/TRBV12-4|TRBD1|TRBJ2-4
CASSLGQGQAKNIQYF
TGTGCCAGCAGTTTGGGACAGGGGCAAGCCAAAAACATTCAGTACTTC
>NA|TRBV6-1|NA|TRBJ2-5
CASIRKGTSQETRYF
TGTGCCAGCATTAGAAAGGGGACGTCCCAAGAGACCCGGTACTTC
>few|TRBV3-1|TRBD1|TRBJ1-6
CASSRGQGVLSPLHF
TGTGCCAGCAGCCGGGGACAGGGGGTTCTTTCACCCCTCCACTTT
>many|TRBV5-1|TRBD2|TRBJ2-3
CASSLDGSGGTDTQYF
TGCGCCAGCAGCTTGGATGGTAGCGGGGGCACAGATACGCAGTATTTT
>many|TRBV12-3/TRBV12-4|NA|TRBJ2-4
CASSLGGPNIQYF
TGTGCCAGCAGTTTAGGGGGCCCAAACATTCAGTACTTC
>few|TRBV29-1|NA|TRBJ2-4
CSDCLGSAKNIQYF
TGCAGCGACTGCCTCGGCTCCGCCAAAAACATTCAGTACTTC
>NA|TRBV2|NA|TRBJ2-7
CASSLTGLQDEQYF
TGTGCCAGCAGTTTAACAGGGCTACAAGACGAGCAGTACTTC
>many|TRBV2|NA|TRBJ2-3
CASSETSTQYF
TGTGCCAGCAGTGAAACGAGTACGCAGTATTTT
>few|TRBV5-8|NA|TRBJ2-3
CASSSAKSSGGALLDTQYF
TGTGCCAGCAGCTCGGCCAAGAGCTCAGGGGGGGCCCTCCTAGATACGCAGTATTTT
>few|TRBV13|TRBD1|TRBJ1-6
CASSWGQDLLALHF
TGTGCCAGCAGCTGGGGACAGGACCTCTTGGCCCTCCACTTT
>NA|TRBV3-1|NA|TRBJ1-6
CASSLSRGGSPLHF
TGTGCCAGCAGCCTGAGTAGGGGAGGATCACCCCTCCACTTT
>few|TRBV10-3|TRBD1|TRBJ2-5
CAVRRGQGIETQYF
TGTGCCGTTCGTCGGGGACAGGGGATCGAGACCCAGTACTTC
>NA|TRBV3-1|NA|TRBJ1-4
CASSQGGTANEKLFF
TGTGCCAGCAGCCAAGGAGGGACGGCTAATGAAAAACTGTTTTTT
>many|TRBV7-8|TRBD2|TRBJ2-1
CASSLLVSAGTTYNEQFF
TGTGCCAGCAGCTTGCTCGTCTCCGCGGGGACTACCTACAATGAGCAGTTCTTC
>many|TRBV3-1|TRBD1|TRBJ2-6
CASSHYTGEGANVLTF
TGTGCCAGCAGCCATTACACAGGGGAAGGGGCCAACGTCCTGACTTTC
>NA|TRBV20-1|NA|TRBJ2-3
CSATDYLGTDTQYF
TGCAGTGCTACGGACTACCTCGGGACAGATACGCAGTATTTT
>NA|TRBV3-1|TRBD1|TRBJ2-6
CASRGTGGANVLTF
TGTGCCAGCAGAGGGACAGGGGGGGCCAACGTCCTGACTTTC
>NA|TRBV11-2|NA|TRBJ1-2
CASSPSGTGYTF
TGTGCCAGCAGCCCATCCGGGACAGGCTACACCTTC
>few|TRBV18|NA|TRBJ2-1
CASSSAVPSVPYNEQFF
TGTGCCAGCTCATCAGCAGTTCCTAGCGTGCCCTACAATGAGCAGTTCTTC
>NA|TRBV20-1|TRBD1|TRBJ2-7
CSARAGTGPYEQYF
TGCAGTGCTAGAGCCGGGACAGGGCCCTACGAGCAGTACTTC
>many|TRBV3-1|NA|TRBJ1-1
CASSFRWSTEAFF
TGTGCCAGCAGTTTCAGATGGAGCACTGAAGCTTTCTTT
>many|TRBV3-1|TRBD1|TRBJ2-1
CASSQGGGRWQFF
TGTGCCAGCAGCCAAGGAGGGGGCCGCTGGCAGTTCTTC
>NA|TRBV6-1|TRBD2|TRBJ2-2
CASSIFGGGNTGELFF
TGTGCCAGCAGTATTTTCGGCGGGGGGAACACCGGGGAGCTGTTTTTT
>many|TRBV11-2|TRBD2|TRBJ2-7
CASSRGLAGALTGDEQYF
TGTGCCAGCAGCAGGGGACTAGCGGGGGCCCTAACTGGAGACGAGCAGTACTTC
>many|TRBV12-3/TRBV12-4|NA|TRBJ1-5
CASSLGQSNQPQHF
TGTGCCAGCAGCTTAGGACAGAGCAATCAGCCCCAGCATTTT
>NA|TRBV19|NA|TRBJ2-1
CASSIQGLGNNEQFF
TGTGCCAGTAGTATACAGGGCCTAGGCAACAATGAGCAGTTCTTC
>NA|TRBV5-5|NA|TRBJ2-3
CASLRTEITDTQYF
TGTGCCAGCTTGAGGACAGAGATCACAGATACGCAGTATTTT
>once|TRBV19|TRBD1|TRBJ1-6
CASSMGTGVRSPLHF
TGTGCCAGTAGTATGGGGACAGGGGTTCGTTCACCCCTCCACTTT
>NA|TRBV19|TRBD1|TRBJ1-2
CASSDEGGQVYGYTF
TGTGCCAGTAGCGATGAGGGTGGACAGGTCTATGGCTACACCTTC
>many|TRBV18|NA|TRBJ2-4
CASSPVGRGENIQYF
TGTGCCAGCTCACCCGTAGGCAGGGGAGAAAACATTCAGTACTTC